The entry below describes one T cell receptor (beta chain). This clonotype has only a few counts. This clone's antigen is unknown. No much larger clone is present one base from it, and per-base qualities are unavailable. The record originates from a study of T-cell reconstitution after alpha-beta-depleted transplantation in children (dated by TCRdb to about 2016). About the study as a whole: Using TCR repertoire profiling, the study quantitatively followed how T-cell immune reconstitution unfolded in children after TCRalphabeta/CD19-depleted allogeneic hematopoietic cell transplantation.

The library was made by PCR. The reads were generated on an Illumina HiSeq 2500. To normalize quantification of the TCRbeta repertoire, the TCR libraries were built with molecular barcoding that relied on unique molecular identifiers. Using fastp trimming at Q25 and MiXCR clonotype assembly, TCRdb reanalyzed the public sequencing data and kept in-frame beta chains. A single entry per CDR3 protein holds the most common genes and DNA from its merged rows. The sample records roughly 610,000 distinct CDR3 sequences, roughly a tenth of which are singletons. The leading ten clones occupy roughly 4% of the sample. The germline V gene (reference sequence) specifies SEHNR as CDR1 and FQNEAQ as CDR2. The V end loses 5 bases and the J end loses 1 base, and a stretch of 18 bases separates them. The CDR3 runs 16 residues from the cysteine to the phenylalanine. The kept DNA is CDR3 alone, 48 bases in frame from the first base.

Sample: PBMCs from the stem cell graft donor, taken from the stem cell graft. The rearranged segments are TRBV7-9 and TRBJ2-7; the D gene is perhaps TRBD1 or TRBD2, as each covers 6 bases. This clonotype was obtained from a human donor who donated a stem cell graft to a child with acute myeloid leukemia. The CDR3 reads as follows: CASSRGPGGDSYEQYF. Here is the DNA: TGTGCCAGCAGCCGGGGGCCAGGTGGGGATTCCTACGAGCAGTACTTC.